This T cell receptor beta chain was recorded in a study of technical replicates of blood from four donors. This CDR3 contains 13 residues. Germline V lookup: CDR1 SGDLS, CDR2 YYNGEE. Trimming left V 0 bases short and J 5 bases short, with 9 bases between. The assay was immunoSEQ multiplex PCR, and TCRdb's table has in-frame clones only and misses some. Altogether tens of thousands of clones are present, approximately 93% being singletons, with the ten largest covering roughly 0.25%. Sequences were obtained from T cells isolated from PBMCs. The receptor's source is a human donor in good health. The rearrangement uses TRBV9 and TRBJ2-7, with D unresolved. CDR3 sequence reads: CASSVAELDEQYF. Written as DNA, the CDR3 is TGTGCCAGCAGCGTAGCCGAGCTAGACGAGCAGTACTTC. Based on the CDR3 plus reference TRBV9 and TRBJ2-7, the full variable domain is DSGVTQTPKHLITATGQRVTLRCSPRSGDLSVYWYQQSLDQGLQFLIQYYNGEERAKGNILERFSAQQFPDLHSELNLSSLELGDSALYFCASSVAELDEQYFGPGTRLTVT.